The next 27 T cell receptor beta chains were all read from a single sample in a study of regulatory and conventional T cells in RAG deficiency. Blood CD4+ CD25-low CD127-high conventional T cells supplied the genomic DNA template. Clones were sequenced by immunoSEQ multiplex PCR, and TCRdb holds only the in-frame ones, with some missing. The profile covers roughly 32,000 clones, with about 96% appearing a single time and roughly 0.32% taken by the ten largest. These data were also reused for a study on regulatory T cells. That source adds: The PCR used 52 TRBV and 13 TRBJ primers.

The sequenced sample was CD25- CD4+ T cells sorted from blood. The receptor source for this set is a human donor in good health.

The chain carries TRBV6-5 and TRBJ2-5; D ambiguous. Germline V gene sequence: CDR1 MNHEY, CDR2 SVGAGI. The V end was cut by 3 bases, the J end by 4 bases, with 12 bases between. The CDR3 spans 14 residues. The chain's CDR3 is CASSYFTASETQYF. DNA for the CDR3: TGTGCCAGCAGTTATTTTACAGCTTCAGAGACCCAGTACTTC.

V usage is TRBV5-1 and J usage is TRBJ1-1; no clear D. The CDR3 length is 15 residues. Germline CDR1 reads SGHRS; CDR2 reads YFSETQ. Trimming pared 3 bases from V and 4 bases from J, leaving 16 bases between. CDR3 coding DNA: TGCGCCAGCAGCTCCCACTCGGCCGGGAGCACTGAAGCTTTCTTT. Residues: CASSSHSAGSTEAFF.

Turning to this clone: Other DNA sequences from this sample encode an identical CDR3 as well. The chain combines TRBV2 with TRBJ1-6; possibly TRBD1 for D (5 bases). Trimming left V 7 bases short and J 0 bases short, with 10 bases between. The CDR3 runs to 15 residues. Per the germline V gene, CDR1 is SNHLY and CDR2 is FYNNEI. The CDR3 region has the DNA TGTGCCAGCATGGAGGGGAGCTCCTATAATTCACCCCTCCACTTT. Translating gives CASMEGSSYNSPLHF. The full variable domain, rest sourced from reference TRBV2 and TRBJ1-6, is EPEVTQTPSHQVTQMGQEVILRCVPISNHLYFYWYRQILGQKVEFLVSFYNNEISEKSEIFDDQFSVERPDGSNFTLKIRSTKLEDSAMYFCASMEGSSYNSPLHFGNGTRLTVT.

This chain uses TRBV7-2 with TRBJ1-1; tentatively, D is TRBD1 (6 bases). This CDR3 comprises 15 residues. CDR1 and CDR2 from the germline V gene are SGHTA and FQGNSA. The germline V and J ends were trimmed by 1 base and 4 bases, with 13 bases remaining between them. The DNA for the CDR3 is TGTGCCAGCAGCTTAGTAGGGGGGGTAAGCACTGAAGCTTTCTTT. Amino acids: CASSLVGGVSTEAFF.

The chain recombines TRBV2 with TRBJ2-7; 10 bases are a match to TRBD1. Germline CDR1 is SNHLY and CDR2 is FYNNEI. The CDR3 is 16 amino acids. Losses at the gene ends were 7 bases for V and 6 bases for J; bases not matched to a gene: 15. This CDR3 is CASKYSRGQGSVEQYF. The CDR3 DNA sequence: TGTGCCAGCAAATACTCACGGGGACAGGGGAGCGTCGAGCAGTACTTC. Looking up the rest from reference TRBV2 and TRBJ2-7 gives the full variable domain: EPEVTQTPSHQVTQMGQEVILRCVPISNHLYFYWYRQILGQKVEFLVSFYNNEISEKSEIFDDQFSVERPDGSNFTLKIRSTKLEDSAMYFCASKYSRGQGSVEQYFGPGTRLTVT.

The V gene is TRBV7-9, the J gene TRBJ2-6, with D possibly matching TRBD1 (6 bases). V lost 8 bases and J 0 bases, leaving 20 bases between the germline ends. This CDR3 region has 18 residues. The germline CDR1 and CDR2 sequences are SEHNR and FQNEAQ (reference sequence). The CDR3 bases are TGTGCCAGCTGCCCCTCGACAGGACAGAGCTCTGGGGCCAACGTCCTGACTTTC. Translation gives CASCPSTGQSSGANVLTF.

This chain connects TRBV7-2 to TRBJ1-5, with D perhaps matching TRBD1 (5 bases). This CDR3 spans 15 amino acids. Trimming removed 3 bases from V and 7 bases from J, with 16 bases in between. Germline CDR1 is SGHTA and CDR2 is FQGNSA. The CDR3 loop reads CASSLDRGGSQPQHF. The CDR3 DNA is TGTGCCAGCAGCTTGGACCGTGGGGGGTCGCAGCCCCAGCATTTT.

This chain uses TRBV7-2 with TRBJ2-2; 7 bases fit TRBD1. J lost 3 bases, V lost 4 bases, and 5 bases had no gene match. This CDR3 spans 15 amino acids. Germline V gene sequence: CDR1 SGHTA, CDR2 FQGNSA. The CDR3 coding sequence is TGTGCCAGCAGCTCAGGACAGGTGGACACCGGGGAGCTGTTTTTT. Translation gives CASSSGQVDTGELFF.

The chain links TRBV6-5 to TRBJ2-2; 7 positions match TRBD1. The CDR3 runs to 16 residues. Unmatched junction bases numbered 2, after V lost 0 bases and J lost 1 base. Germline loops: CDR1 MNHEY, CDR2 SVGAGI. CDR3 sequence: CASSYSWTGNTGELFF. The CDR3 bases are TGTGCCAGCAGTTACTCGTGGACAGGGAACACCGGGGAGCTGTTTTTT.

The rearrangement links TRBV18 to TRBJ1-2; 9 nucleotides agree with TRBD1. This CDR3 has 15 amino acids. V was clipped by 4 bases and J by 8 bases; unmatched bases: 11. Germline CDR1 is KGHSH and CDR2 is LQKENI. In DNA form, the CDR3 reads TGTGCCAGCTCACTCCGGGACAGGGCGACTTTCGGCTACACCTTC. It translates to CASSLRDRATFGYTF. Based on the CDR3 plus reference TRBV18 and TRBJ1-2, the full variable domain is NAGVMQNPRHLVRRRGQEARLRCSPMKGHSHVYWYRQLPEEGLKFMVYLQKENIIDESGMPKERFSAEFPKEGPSILRIQQVVRGDSAAYFCASSLRDRATFGYTFGSGTRLTVV.

The chain employs TRBV30 and TRBJ1-5, with 12 bases aligning to TRBD1. V dropped 4 bases and J dropped 6; count of bases not matched to a gene: 4. The CDR3 runs 14 residues. Germline CDR1 and CDR2: GTSNPN and SVGIG (reference sequence). CDR3 amino acids: CAWMGQGASQPQHF. CDR3 coding DNA: TGTGCCTGGATGGGACAGGGGGCTTCTCAGCCCCAGCATTTT.

The CDR3 loop reads CSAGLVAEETQYF. The CDR3 nucleotides read TGCAGCGCCGGACTAGTAGCGGAAGAGACCCAGTACTTC. The chain has TRBV29-1 and TRBJ2-5; 7 bases agree with TRBD2. Per the germline V gene, CDR1 is SQVTM and CDR2 is ANQGSEA. This CDR3 region has 13 residues. With 7 bases clipped from V and 3 bases from J, the junction kept 8 bases outside the gene matches.

This clone was counted once. The chain is built from TRBV30 and TRBJ1-1, with D maybe TRBD1 (5 bases). Trimming pared 0 bases from V and 1 base from J, leaving 9 bases between. There are 14 residues in the CDR3. Germline loops: CDR1 GTSNPN, CDR2 SVGIG (reference sequence). The CDR3 region has the DNA TGTGCCTGGAGTGTACCCGGACAGAACACTGAAGCTTTCTTT. This codes for CAWSVPGQNTEAFF.

The chain joins TRBV2 to TRBJ2-7; 9 bases are shared with TRBD2. CDR1 and CDR2 from the germline V gene are SNHLY and FYNNEI. V lost 5 bases and J lost 2; bases outside the gene matches: 4. The CDR3 has 14 amino acids. The CDR3 DNA reads as TGTGCCAGCAGTATTAGCGGGGGCACCTACGAGCAGTACTTC. It codes for CASSISGGTYEQYF.

With respect to this clone: Additional DNA sequences in this sample encode the identical CDR3. The rearrangement links TRBV11-3 to TRBJ1-6; 8 bases are shared with TRBD1. The CDR3 length is 15 residues. With V trimmed by 9 bases and J by 13 bases, 17 bases remained unmatched. Germline values: CDR1 SGHNT, CDR2 YENEEA. Here the CDR3 DNA reads TGTGCCAGAATAAGATTGGACAGGGTAGAATCCCCCCTCCACTTT. It specifies CARIRLDRVESPLHF.

The CDR3 sequence is CASSYSDRANSPLHF. The DNA for the CDR3 is TGTGCCAGCAGTTACTCTGACAGGGCAAATTCACCCCTCCACTTT. The chain combines TRBV6-5 with TRBJ1-6; 7 bases map to TRBD1. Per the germline V gene, CDR1 is MNHEY and CDR2 is SVGAGI. Trimming at V came to 0 bases and at J to 7 bases, leaving 3 bases not matched to a gene. This CDR3 contains 15 residues.

The chain links TRBV20-1 to TRBJ2-7; perhaps TRBD1 as D (5 bases). The CDR3 loop spans 11 amino acids. Germline CDR1 is DFQATT and CDR2 is SNEGSKA (reference sequence). Trimming shortened V by 3 bases and J by 6 bases, and 9 bases separated the two germline ends. CDR3 sequence reads: CSASRAGEQYF. The DNA for the CDR3 is TGCAGTGCTAGCAGGGCTGGCGAGCAGTACTTC.

The chain couples TRBV19 to TRBJ1-1; 11 bases fit TRBD1. V shed 6 bases, J shed 11 bases, and the junction held 8 bases outside the gene matches. Germline assignment: CDR1 LNHDA and CDR2 SQIVND (reference sequence). The CDR3 spans 13 residues. The CDR3 spells CASRPGQGAAAFF. CDR3 DNA: TGTGCCAGTAGACCAGGACAGGGGGCAGCGGCTTTCTTT.

The chain links TRBV19 to TRBJ1-2; no reliable D call. Germline loops: CDR1 LNHDA, CDR2 SQIVND (reference sequence). This CDR3 spans 16 amino acids. Trimming left V 6 bases short and J 4 bases short, with 21 bases between. CDR3 amino acids: CASSHRETTKSYGYTF. CDR3 in DNA: TGTGCCAGTAGCCACCGGGAGACCACAAAAAGCTATGGCTACACCTTC.

V gene TRBV2 combines with J gene TRBJ1-5, with TRBD1 matching over 9 bases. Trimming cost V 0 bases and J 9 bases; bases outside gene matches: 6. CDR3 size: 15 residues. Germline CDR1 is SNHLY and CDR2 is FYNNEI. The CDR3 sequence: CASSEAGTGQGPQHF. The CDR3 DNA reads as TGTGCCAGCAGTGAAGCGGGGACAGGGCAAGGGCCCCAGCATTTT.

The rearrangement links TRBV4-1 to TRBJ2-1, with 10 nucleotides matching TRBD2. The length of the CDR3 is 17 residues. The germline gives CDR1 MGHRA, CDR2 YSYEKL. V was clipped by 0 bases and J by 6 bases; unmatched bases: 8. This chain's CDR3 is CASSQEWRLAGVNEQFF. The CDR3 region has the DNA TGCGCCAGCAGCCAAGAATGGCGTCTAGCGGGGGTCAATGAGCAGTTCTTC.

V usage is TRBV5-1 and J usage is TRBJ2-3, with D tentatively TRBD1 (5 bases). The CDR3 extends over 16 amino acids. Trimming cost V 4 bases and J 2 bases, with 17 bases left between them. CDR1 and CDR2 (germline): SGHRS, YFSETQ. The CDR3 here is CASSPETGHYTDTQYF. As DNA, the CDR3 is TGCGCCAGCAGCCCGGAAACAGGACACTACACAGATACGCAGTATTTT.

The rearrangement links TRBV30 to TRBJ1-2, with a weak D call TRBD1 (5 bases). This CDR3 region has 14 residues. The germline V gene encodes CDR1 GTSNPN and CDR2 SVGIG (reference sequence). Trimming took 0 bases from V and 4 from J, leaving 12 bases between them. The CDR3 DNA follows: TGTGCCTGGAGTGTAAGTGCTACAGGCTATGGCTACACCTTC. Amino acid sequence: CAWSVSATGYGYTF.

The rearrangement uses TRBV14 and TRBJ2-1; TRBD1 might be the D (5 bases). V was shortened by 1 base and J by 13 bases, with 14 bases between the two germline ends. The CDR3 covers 13 residues. In germline, CDR1 is SGHDN, CDR2 FVKESK. The CDR3, as DNA: TGTGCCAGCAGCCAAGTTACTCAGGGTGGACAGTTCTTC. This translates into CASSQVTQGGQFF.

The chain is built from TRBV6-4 and TRBJ2-3, with D perhaps TRBD2 (7 bases). The V end lost 5 bases, the J end lost 2 bases, and 17 bases lay between the germline ends. Germline V CDR1 and CDR2: MRHNA, SNTAGT. CDR3 size: 16 residues. The CDR3 protein is CASSNGGLYSTDTQYF. The CDR3 DNA is TGTGCCAGCAGTAACGGGGGGCTATACTCCACAGATACGCAGTATTTT.

The V and J genes are TRBV5-1 and TRBJ1-2; D is undetermined. V lost 4 bases, J lost 3 bases, and 19 bases lay in between. The germline CDR1 and CDR2 sequences are SGHRS and YFSETQ. The CDR3 consists of 16 residues. CDR3 sequence reads: CASSAEILDGDYGYTF. The CDR3 coding sequence is TGCGCCAGCAGCGCTGAAATACTGGACGGGGACTATGGCTACACCTTC.

The J gene is TRBJ1-3, the V gene TRBV7-2; a possible D gene is TRBD1 (6 bases). With 5 bases removed from V and 8 bases from J, the gap between germline ends came to 16 bases. The CDR3 is 14 residues long. The germline V gene encodes CDR1 SGHTA and CDR2 FQGNSA. CDR3 region: CASSIRQESDTIYF. The CDR3 nucleotides read TGTGCCAGCAGCATACGACAGGAATCGGACACCATATATTTT.